A single T cell receptor (beta chain) is shown here with its context. The entry originates in a study of cytomegalovirus exposure and HLA in healthy donors. Vbeta (60) and Jbeta (13) primers were used in the PCR. TCRdb's table, derived via immunoSEQ multiplex PCR, lists solely in-frame clones and lacks some. The sample has fewer than 100,000 clones. There are 13 residues in the CDR3. Germline loops: CDR1 SGHTA, CDR2 FQGTGA. Trimming cost V 5 bases and J 4 bases, with 11 bases left between them. What was sequenced was PBMCs. The TCR was taken from a man between 50 and 59 years old in good health and CMV-seronegative. V usage is TRBV7-3 and J usage is TRBJ1-1, with D possibly being TRBD1 (5 bases). CDR3 bases: TGTGCCAGCAGCACGGGGGAGGGCACTGAAGCTTTCTTT. It codes for CASSTGEGTEAFF.